This T cell receptor (beta chain) was sequenced during a study of T cells in Graves' hyperthyroidism and ophthalmopathy. Amplification yielded TCR beta CDR3 regions, with RNA transcripts as the source. HTBI primers were used for first-round RT-PCR of the TCR CDR3. TCRdb independently ran MiXCR on the multiplex PCR reads; one entry per CDR3 protein. The table records about 570,000 distinct CDR3 sequences, more than 45% of them present only once. Germline V gene lookup returns CDR1 SNHLY and CDR2 FYNNEI. Trimming took 8 bases from V and 5 from J; bases not matched to a gene: 11. The CDR3 is 14 amino acids.

The sequenced material came from peripheral blood or thyroid tissue (not recorded which). The origin of this receptor is an adult woman with Graves' disease, either hyperthyroidism or ophthalmopathy (not recorded which). The V call is TRBV2, the J call TRBJ2-7, with TRBD2 matching 8 bases. CDR3 protein: CASVYREGRNEQYF. CDR3 DNA sequence: TGTGCCAGCGTCTACCGGGAGGGCCGAAACGAGCAGTACTTC.